The present T cell receptor beta chain was sequenced within a study of CD8+ T cells in alopecia areata. General observations from the study: Mouse data revealed clearer TCR sharing than patient data did, a gap possibly tied to HLA. Normal-skin resident alphabeta T cells also appear among scalp sample sequences. Clonality in lesional scalp, especially alopecia totalis/universalis, exceeded that of normal scalp.

Germline CDR1 MGHDK, CDR2 SYGVNS. This CDR3 is 14 amino acids long. V was shortened by 1 base and J by 4 bases, with 10 bases between the two germline ends. Notes on this clone: The antigen remains undetermined.

Following extraction, RNA underwent reverse transcription to cDNA, which served as the sequencing template. The method was immunoSEQ multiplex PCR; TCRdb's version includes in-frame clones alone and lacks a portion of them. In the table there are about 23,000 clones, roughly 52% of which are singletons. The receptor's source is a human donor with alopecia areata. V is TRBV25-1 and J is TRBJ1-1, with a possible D match to TRBD1 (5 bases). The sequenced sample was NKG2D-high CD8+ T cells sorted from blood. CDR3: CASSEFEGSTEAFF. CDR3 in DNA: TGTGCCAGCAGTGAATTCGAGGGGTCCACTGAAGCTTTCTTT.